This entry lists 28 T cell receptor beta chains sequenced from one sample in a study of vaccination effects on CD4 cells after COVID-19. These receptors' targets are unknown. This table comes from immunoSEQ multiplex PCR, and its TCRdb copy is limited to in-frame clones, with some not included. The data hold over 25,000 clones, with roughly 80% observed a single time. Ahead of sequencing, the ViraFEST assay grew antigen-specific CD4+ T cells using viral peptide pools. After roughly 10 days in culture, the CD4+ T cells were isolated. BNT162b2 vaccine or mRNA-1273 vaccine was given to participants in two doses. The sequencing here drew on CD4+ T cells from PBMCs cultured with HCoV-NL63 spike peptides, taken after COVID-19 vaccination. All receptors derive from a human donor who received a COVID-19 vaccine. Some clones in this sample may be carry-over from other donors' samples.

The V gene is TRBV3-1 (or the pseudogene TRBV3-2), the J gene TRBJ2-5; weak D call: TRBD2 (5 bases). Trimming took 4 bases from V and 6 from J, leaving 9 bases between them. This CDR3 comprises 12 residues. The germline CDR1 and CDR2 sequences are LGHDT and YNNKEL (reference sequence). CDR3 sequence (DNA): TGTGCCAGCAGCCGGGAGCAGCAGACCCAGTACTTC. This sequence encodes CASSREQQTQYF.

The rearrangement joins TRBV7-3 to TRBJ1-2; no clear D. Germline V gene lookup returns CDR1 SGHTA and CDR2 FQGTGA. The CDR3 has 14 amino acids. Trimming removed 4 bases from V and 2 bases from J, with 11 bases in between. CDR3 nucleotide sequence: TGTGCCAGCAGCTCCTCCGCGGGAAACTATGGCTACACCTTC. Its translation: CASSSSAGNYGYTF.

The chain couples TRBV6-6 to TRBJ2-7; D gene uncertain. This CDR3 is 12 amino acids long. V lost 2 bases, J lost 5 bases, and 7 bases lay in between. Germline V lookup: CDR1 MNHNY, CDR2 SVGAGI (reference sequence). CDR3 in amino acids: CASSYVGNEQYV. Here the CDR3 DNA reads TGTGCCAGCAGTTACGTAGGGAACGAGCAGTACGTC.

The sample holds a few counts of this clone. The chain carries TRBV6-5 and TRBJ2-5, with TRBD2 matching 8 bases. V gave up 8 bases and J gave up 5 bases; unmatched junction bases: 7. The CDR3 spans 13 residues. In germline, CDR1 is MNHEY, CDR2 SVGAGI. The CDR3 here is CASGAPGGETQYF. CDR3 sequence (DNA): TGTGCCAGCGGGGCCCCGGGGGGGGAGACCCAGTACTTC.

V usage is TRBV2 and J usage is TRBJ2-2, with 9 bases that match TRBD2. Looked up from germline, CDR1 is SNHLY and CDR2 is FYNNEI. V lost 6 bases, J lost 2 bases, and 7 bases stayed unmatched. This CDR3 contains 16 residues. CDR3 nucleotide sequence: TGTGCCAGCAGGGAACTAGCGGGCGGAAACACCGGGGAGCTGTTTTTT. Translated, it gives CASRELAGGNTGELFF.

This chain connects TRBV6-2 or TRBV6-3 to TRBJ2-7, with 9 bases matching TRBD1. This CDR3 has 13 residues. Germline lookup yields CDR1 MNHEY and CDR2 SVGEGT. After removal of 5 bases from V and 7 bases from J, the junction contained 6 bases not matched to a gene. The CDR3 DNA reads as TGTGCCAGCAGTAACAGGGGGCCGGGGGAGCAGTACGTC. It translates to CASSNRGPGEQYV.

This chain links TRBV9 with TRBJ1-6; tentatively, D is TRBD1 (5 bases). V was clipped by 4 bases and J by 7 bases, with 15 bases between them. This CDR3 is built from 15 residues. Germline-derived CDR1 and CDR2 are SGDLS and YYNGEE. The CDR3 protein is CASSLADTSNSPLHF. CDR3 bases: TGTGCCAGCAGCTTAGCGGACACCTCAAATTCACCCCTCCACTTT.

The gene calls are TRBV10-2 and TRBJ2-1; D uncertain. From germline, CDR1 is WSHSY and CDR2 SAAADI. This CDR3 has 15 residues. Trimming took 3 bases from V and 0 from J, leaving 9 bases between them. DNA of the CDR3: TGCGCCAGCAGTGATTCTCAGACCTCCTACAATGAGCAGTTCTTC. Amino acids: CASSDSQTSYNEQFF.

The V call is TRBV28, the J call TRBJ2-2, with 7 bases fitting TRBD2. Germline assignment: CDR1 MDHEN and CDR2 SYDVKM. The trim removed 6 bases at V and 5 bases at J, leaving 6 bases unmatched. The CDR3 has 14 amino acids. The CDR3, as DNA: TGTGCCAGCAGCCCCGGACTAGATACCGGGGAGCTGTTTTTT. This sequence encodes CASSPGLDTGELFF.

In this sample, this clone turned up once. The chain has TRBV9 and TRBJ2-5; 12 bases align to TRBD2. Trimming cost V 0 bases and J 4 bases; bases outside gene matches: 4. Germline V gives CDR1 SGDLS, CDR2 YYNGEE. The CDR3 sequence is 16 residues long. The CDR3 is CASSVAPLAGGETQYF. DNA for the CDR3: TGTGCCAGCAGCGTAGCCCCACTAGCGGGGGGAGAGACCCAGTACTTC.

This chain connects TRBV7-9 to TRBJ1-2; 10 bases fit TRBD1. CDR1 is SEHNR, CDR2 FQNEAQ, per germline (reference sequence). V dropped 5 bases and J dropped 0; count of bases not matched to a gene: 0. The CDR3 runs 14 residues. CDR3 sequence reads: CASSGQGANYGYTF. The CDR3 nucleotides read TGTGCCAGCAGCGGACAGGGGGCTAACTATGGCTACACCTTC.

The chain employs TRBV18 and TRBJ2-7, with 11 bases that match TRBD1. Per germline, CDR1 KGHSH and CDR2 LQKENI. With 2 bases clipped from V and 7 bases from J, the junction kept 7 bases outside the gene matches. The CDR3 covers 15 residues. CDR3 sequence: CASSPGTGGLREQYV. CDR3 nucleotides: TGTGCCAGCTCACCAGGGACAGGGGGTCTGCGAGAGCAGTACGTC.

This clone was counted only a few times. This rearrangement joins TRBV19 to TRBJ1-6, with D possibly being TRBD1 (5 bases). CDR1 LNHDA and CDR2 SQIVND come from the germline V gene (reference sequence). V was trimmed by 1 base and J by 0 bases, leaving 16 bases between them. This CDR3 comprises 19 residues. CDR3 loop: CASSIVGQNLGSYNSPLHF. In DNA, the CDR3 is TGTGCCAGTAGTATAGTTGGACAAAACCTTGGCTCCTATAATTCACCCCTCCACTTT.

The rearrangement links TRBV19 to TRBJ2-3, with 7 positions matching TRBD1. Per germline, CDR1 LNHDA and CDR2 SQIVND (reference sequence). V trimming: 3 bases; J trimming: 2 bases; junction bases outside the gene matches: 2. This CDR3 comprises 14 residues. CDR3 sequence reads: CASSMGQTTDTQYF. CDR3 DNA sequence: TGTGCCAGTAGTATGGGACAGACCACAGATACGCAGTATTTT.

The chain combines TRBV5-8 with TRBJ2-1; either TRBD1 or TRBD2 may supply D (5 bases each). The CDR3 has 17 residues. CDR1 is SGHTS, CDR2 YDEGEE, per germline. Trimming pared 7 bases from V and 3 bases from J, leaving 23 bases between. As DNA, the CDR3 is TGTGCCAGCCCCTGGGGGTGGGGGAAAGTTGTCTACAATGAGCAGTTCTTC. As protein: CASPWGWGKVVYNEQFF.

The chain has TRBV27 and TRBJ2-3; 8 nucleotides align to TRBD1. The CDR3 contains 16 residues. CDR1 and CDR2 from the germline V gene are MNHEY and SMNVEV (reference sequence). With V trimmed by 2 bases and J by 2 bases, 6 bases remained unmatched. CDR3 DNA sequence: TGTGCCAGCAGTTTAAATATGGGACAGGCCACAGATACGCAGTATTTT. This sequence encodes CASSLNMGQATDTQYF.

The chain combines TRBV5-6 with TRBJ2-3; no clear D. Germline values: CDR1 SGHDT, CDR2 YYEEEE. With 3 bases removed from V and 1 base from J, the gap between germline ends came to 6 bases. The CDR3 totals 13 residues. CDR3 protein: CASSSQRTDTQYF. In nucleotides, the CDR3 is TGTGCCAGCAGCTCACAGCGCACAGATACGCAGTATTTT.

V gene TRBV5-1 combines with J gene TRBJ2-7; 9 bases map to TRBD1. This CDR3 spans 14 amino acids. CDR1 and CDR2 from the germline V gene are SGHRS and YFSETQ. The J segment lost 1 base and the V segment lost 3 bases, leaving 2 bases of the junction unmatched. CDR3 nucleotides: TGCGCCAGCAGCTCGGGACAGGGTTCCTACGAGCAGTACGTC. Residues: CASSSGQGSYEQYV.

The rearrangement links TRBV6-4 to TRBJ2-1; 10 bases match TRBD2. The CDR3 consists of 15 residues. The V segment lost 2 bases and the J segment 8 bases; nucleotides outside the gene matches: 6. Per the germline V gene, CDR1 is MRHNA and CDR2 is SNTAGT. CDR3 loop: CASSDLSGGKDEQFF. The CDR3 DNA is TGTGCCAGCAGTGACCTTAGCGGGGGGAAGGATGAGCAGTTCTTC.

J is TRBJ2-3 and V is TRBV5-1; no definite D call. Looked up from germline, CDR1 is SGHRS and CDR2 is YFSETQ. This CDR3 contains 13 residues. Between the trimmed V and J ends, which lost 4 bases and 5 bases, there was a span of 11 bases. For the CDR3, the DNA is TGCGCCAGCAGCGATTCATTTGGAGATACGCAGTATTTT. Protein: CASSDSFGDTQYF.

This clone has only one observation. The V and J genes are TRBV24-1 and TRBJ2-2, with D perhaps being TRBD1 or TRBD2 (5 bases each). V lost 5 bases and J 1 base, leaving 16 bases between the germline ends. Germline CDR1 and CDR2: KGHDR and SFDVKD. The CDR3 has 17 amino acids. As DNA, the CDR3 is TGTGCCACCAGTGCCCCCCTCGGGGACGGGAACACCGGGGAGCTGTTTTTT. The encoded protein is CATSAPLGDGNTGELFF.

V and J are TRBV19 and TRBJ2-5, with TRBD2 identical over 8 bases. V was clipped by 3 bases and J by 2 bases; unmatched bases: 2. CDR1 is LNHDA, CDR2 SQIVND, per germline (reference sequence). CDR3 length: 14 residues. The CDR3 DNA is TGTGCCAGTAGTATCGGGGGGGGGCAAGAGACCCAGTACTTC. Amino acid sequence: CASSIGGGQETQYF.

CDR3 nucleotides: TGTGCCAGCAGTTACCGGCCCGGACACAAAAACATTCAGTACTTC. Translation: CASSYRPGHKNIQYF. The J gene is TRBJ2-4, the V gene TRBV6-2 or TRBV6-3; perhaps TRBD1 as D (5 bases). The CDR3 loop spans 15 amino acids. Trimming left V 2 bases short and J 3 bases short, with 11 bases between. Germline assignment: CDR1 MNHEY and CDR2 SVGEGT.

The CDR3 protein is CASSIARTGMNTEAFF. The CDR3 DNA follows: TGTGCCAGTAGTATAGCCCGGACAGGCATGAACACTGAAGCTTTCTTT. The rearrangement uses TRBV19 and TRBJ1-1; the match to TRBD1 covers 7 bases. Germline trimming cut 1 base from V and 0 bases from J; bases unmatched to any gene: 5. The CDR3 has 16 residues. Germline V gene lookup returns CDR1 LNHDA and CDR2 SQIVND (reference sequence). Looking up the rest from reference TRBV19 and TRBJ1-1 gives the full variable domain: DGGITQSPKYLFRKEGQNVTLSCEQNLNHDAMYWYRQDPGQGLRLIYYSQIVNDFQKGDIAEGYSVSREKKESFPLTVTSAQKNPTAFYLCASSIARTGMNTEAFFGQGTRLTVV.

This chain uses TRBV6-5 with TRBJ1-2; 8 bases agree with TRBD1. The CDR3 totals 12 residues. CDR1 and CDR2 from the germline V gene are MNHEY and SVGAGI. V shed 8 bases, J shed 2 bases, and the junction held 1 base outside the gene matches. The CDR3: CASWTGNYGYTF. For the CDR3, the DNA is TGTGCCAGCTGGACAGGGAACTATGGCTACACCTTC.

The chain uses TRBV6-5 and TRBJ1-3; D unclear. Trimming took off 8 bases at V and 0 bases at J, with 8 bases between the two ends. Germline CDR1 and CDR2: MNHEY and SVGAGI. This CDR3 comprises 13 residues. This CDR3 is CASRPSSGNTIYF. CDR3 bases: TGTGCCAGCCGCCCCTCCTCTGGAAACACCATATATTTT.

The count of this clone is one. The CDR3 nucleotides are TGTGCCAGCAGCTTCGATCGGGGGCTGGACGAGCAGTTCTTC. Amino acids: CASSFDRGLDEQFF. The chain combines TRBV5-6 with TRBJ2-1; TRBD1 or TRBD2 may be the D gene (6 bases each). CDR1 is SGHDT, CDR2 YYEEEE, per germline. Trimming stripped 2 bases from V and 10 bases from J, with 16 bases between. The CDR3 is 14 residues long.

The chain has TRBV3-1 (or the pseudogene TRBV3-2) and TRBJ2-5; 9 positions agree with TRBD1. This CDR3 comprises 17 residues. In germline, CDR1 is LGHDT, CDR2 YNNKEL (reference sequence). The junction had 17 bases not matched to a gene; V was cut back by 6 bases and J by 6 bases. The DNA for the CDR3 is TGTGCCAGCAGATTTATAGGGGGGGGACAGGGCGCAAAGACCCAGTACTTC. Amino acids: CASRFIGGGQGAKTQYF.